The rows below give T cell receptor beta chains drawn from one sample of a study of breast tumors, draining lymph nodes, adjacent tissues. Using its own MiXCR run on the multiplex PCR reads, TCRdb lists one record per CDR3 protein. The sample records 200,000 to 250,000 distinct CDR3 sequences, under 40% being singletons. Sequencing used axillary lymph node tissue. All receptors come from a female donor with breast cancer. Some clones in this sample may be carry-over from other donors' samples. The CDR3 runs from the conserved cysteine through the conserved F or W. A D gene is named only where the DNA matches it firmly. The size of a clone is reported for some rows only, either as once, few or many, or as a class for expanded clones.

TRBJ2-3	TRBV7-2	-	many	TGTGCCAGCAGCTTATCGCTAGTTAGAACAGATACGCAGTATTTT	CASSLSLVRTDTQYF
TRBJ2-7	TRBV11-2	TRBD1	many	TGTGCCAGCAGGTTGTCCCGGGACAGTTCCTACGAGCAGTACTTC	CASRLSRDSSYEQYF
TRBJ1-4	TRBV6-2/TRBV6-3	-	few	TGTGCCAGCAGCAACGCGGGGGCGAGGCCCGGGAATGAAAAACTGTTTTTT	CASSNAGARPGNEKLFF
TRBJ1-4	TRBV29-1	TRBD1	many	TGCAGCGTGGAGGGACAGGGGGCCGGAAAACTGTTTTTT	CSVEGQGAGKLFF
TRBJ1-1	TRBV10-3	-	many	TGTGCCATCGGAAAGGACAGGAACACTGAAGCTTTCTTT	CAIGKDRNTEAFF
TRBJ2-3	TRBV5-6	TRBD2	many	TGTGCCAGCAGTGGACTAGGGATGGATACGCAGTATTTT	CASSGLGMDTQYF
TRBJ2-5	TRBV29-1	TRBD2	-	TGCAGCGTTCAGCCCAGCGGGAGAGTAGAGACCCAGTACTTC	CSVQPSGRVETQYF
TRBJ2-7	TRBV20-1	-	-	TGCAGTGCTAGAGATGGGGGAACAGGGTTCGACGAGCAGTACTTC	CSARDGGTGFDEQYF
TRBJ1-2	TRBV10-2	-	many	TGCGCCAGCAGTGGGGGGCGGTGGTATGGCTACACCTTC	CASSGGRWYGYTF
TRBJ1-6	TRBV7-8	TRBD1	once	TGTGCCAGCAGCCCGCCCGGGGACAGGGTAGATAATTCACCCCTCCACTTT	CASSPPGDRVDNSPLHF
TRBJ1-6	TRBV12-3/TRBV12-4	-	many	TGTGCCAGCAGTTTCGAATACACTAATTCACCCCTCCACTTT	CASSFEYTNSPLHF
TRBJ2-4	TRBV3-1	-	-	TGTGCCAGCAGCCCCGGGGACCGCAGCAAAAACATTCAGTACTTC	CASSPGDRSKNIQYF
TRBJ1-1	TRBV10-3	TRBD1	-	TGTGCCATCAGTGAGATGACAGGGGCTGAAGCTTTCTTT	CAISEMTGAEAFF
TRBJ2-7	TRBV2	TRBD1	-	TGTGCCACCGCTATACAGGGGGCGCGGGAGCAGTACTTC	CATAIQGAREQYF
TRBJ2-2	TRBV19	-	many	TGTGCCAGTAGTTCCGGGAGAAGATTGACCGGGGAGCTGTTTTTT	CASSSGRRLTGELFF
TRBJ2-7	TRBV2	TRBD2	-	TGTGCCAGCAGTGAAGCCGAGCGGGAGGGATACGAGCAGTACTTC	CASSEAEREGYEQYF
TRBJ2-3	TRBV18	-	few	TGTGCCAGCTCCCCCCAGGGAGCAGATACGCAGTATTTT	CASSPQGADTQYF
TRBJ2-5	TRBV25-1	-	many	TGTGCCAGCGGATATGGGGGGCAGACCCAGTACTTC	CASGYGGQTQYF
TRBJ2-2	TRBV20-1	-	many	TGCAGTGCTAGTCAGGTGAACACCGGGGAGCTGTTTTTT	CSASQVNTGELFF
TRBJ2-5	TRBV20-1	TRBD1	many	TGCAGTGCTAGAGATTTAGGGGGCCTTAGGGGGACCCAGTACTTC	CSARDLGGLRGTQYF
TRBJ1-1	TRBV7-2	-	-	TGTGCCAGCAGCTGGCAACAAGGCACTGAAGCTTTCTTT	CASSWQQGTEAFF
TRBJ2-1	TRBV5-5	-	many	TGTGCCAGCAGCTTGGAGGTGGCTGGGGATGAGCAGTTCTTC	CASSLEVAGDEQFF
TRBJ2-7	TRBV11-2	-	-	TGTGCCAGCAGCTTAGTAGGACAGACACACGAGCAGTACTTC	CASSLVGQTHEQYF
TRBJ2-5	TRBV5-4	-	-	TGTGCCAGCAGCTTGGTGGGGGTCGAGGCCCAGTACTTC	CASSLVGVEAQYF
TRBJ2-7	TRBV6-5	-	many	TGTGCCAGCAAAGGTCAGCCCTACGAGCAGTACTTC	CASKGQPYEQYF
TRBJ2-7	TRBV11-2	-	few	TGTGCCAGCAGCTTACAAGGGGGGTCCGAGCAGTACTTC	CASSLQGGSEQYF
TRBJ1-5	TRBV19	TRBD1	-	TGTGCCAGTAGTCCGGGGACAGGGGGACGTGGCAATCAGCCCCAGCATTTT	CASSPGTGGRGNQPQHF
TRBJ1-6	TRBV4-3	-	many	TGCGCCAGCAGCCAAGATGGGATCAGGGGTGACAATTCACCCCTCCACTTT	CASSQDGIRGDNSPLHF
TRBJ1-2	TRBV7-2	-	-	TGTGCCAGCAGCCCCTGGGCGGGCTACACCTTC	CASSPWAGYTF
TRBJ2-7	TRBV7-9	-	-	TGTGCCAGCAGCCCTTCTCGATGGGAGCAGTACTTC	CASSPSRWEQYF
TRBJ1-1	TRBV4-3	-	-	TGCGCCAGCAGCCAAGATCTGAATCAACGGGTAACTTTCTTT	CASSQDLNQRVTFF
TRBJ2-2	TRBV2	-	-	TGTGCCAGAACCTCAGGTTACACCGGGGAGCTGTTTTTT	CARTSGYTGELFF
TRBJ2-2	TRBV7-2	-	-	TGTGCCAGCAGCTTAGGGACAGCCTCAAACACCGGGGAGCTGTTTTTT	CASSLGTASNTGELFF
TRBJ2-1	TRBV20-1	TRBD1	-	TGCAGTGCTAGAGAGGGGACAGGGCTATTCTTC	CSAREGTGLFF
TRBJ2-2	TRBV5-6	-	-	TGTGCCAGCAGCTGGTCCGCCGCGGAGCTGTTTTTT	CASSWSAAELFF
TRBJ1-4	TRBV10-3	-	many	TGTGCCATCAGCGGTACCAGGGAAAAACTGTTTTTT	CAISGTREKLFF
TRBJ2-1	TRBV7-6	-	-	-	CASSIYLCSVARDEQFF
TRBJ2-5	TRBV7-2	-	many	TGTGCCAGCAGCTTAGGAGCGGGTCGGGAGACCCAGTACTTC	CASSLGAGRETQYF
TRBJ2-6	TRBV15	TRBD2	-	TGTGCCACCAGCAGGGGAAGACTAGCGGGGGCCAACGTCCTGACTTTC	CATSRGRLAGANVLTF
TRBJ2-7	TRBV12-3/TRBV12-4	TRBD2	many	TGTGCCAGCAGTATCTTAGCGGGAGGAAGACGCGAGCAGTACTTC	CASSILAGGRREQYF
TRBJ2-3	TRBV5-5	TRBD1	many	TGTGCCAGCAGGCGACAGGGTTTGGCAGATACGCAGTATTTT	CASRRQGLADTQYF
TRBJ1-5	TRBV10-1	TRBD1	-	TGCGCCAGCAGTGAGTCGAGGGGACAGATAAATCAGCCCCAGCATTTT	CASSESRGQINQPQHF
TRBJ2-1	TRBV19	-	-	TGTGCCAGTAGTATTCTCTCGGATACAGATACGCAGTTCTTC	CASSILSDTDTQFF
TRBJ2-1	TRBV18	-	-	TGTGCCAGCTCACCGAACGAGGGTGAGCAGTTCTTC	CASSPNEGEQFF
TRBJ2-3	TRBV12-3/TRBV12-4	-	-	TGTGCCACCAGCCGGGCCCCCCTCGCCTATTTT	CATSRAPLAYF
TRBJ1-2	TRBV2	TRBD1	many	TGTGCCAGCAGTGAAGAAGTCAAGGGGGCGCTTGGCTACACCTTC	CASSEEVKGALGYTF
TRBJ2-7	TRBV6-6	TRBD1	-	TGTGCCAGCAGTTCCGAGGGACAGGGGTTGTACGAGCAGTACTTC	CASSSEGQGLYEQYF
TRBJ2-3	TRBV7-6	-	many	TGTGCCAGCAGCTTTCCGCCCCCACCTACGCAGTATTTT	CASSFPPPPTQYF
TRBJ2-2	TRBV9	TRBD1	-	TGTGCGCGTCAGGGGGCGAACACCGGGGAGCTGTTTTTT	CARQGANTGELFF
TRBJ1-4	TRBV11-2	TRBD1	once	TGTGCCAGCAGCTTTGGACAGGGGATGAGAAATGAAAAACTGTTTTTT	CASSFGQGMRNEKLFF
TRBJ1-1	TRBV20-1	-	-	TGCGGTGCCCAATGGGCCACTGAAGCTTTCTTT	CGAQWATEAFF
TRBJ2-7	TRBV19	TRBD2	many	TGTGCCAGTAGTATACACCCCCTACTAGCGGGAGGGTCTCGCGAGCAGTACTTC	CASSIHPLLAGGSREQYF
TRBJ2-7	TRBV20-1	-	-	TGCAGTGCTAGAAGTGTTGACACCCTCTCCTACGAGCAGTACTTC	CSARSVDTLSYEQYF
TRBJ2-1	TRBV7-2	TRBD2	many	TGTGCCAGCAGCGCTAGCGGGTTCGCCTACAATGAGCAGTTCTTC	CASSASGFAYNEQFF
TRBJ1-6	TRBV6-6	-	many	TGTGCCAGCAGCAACCTAGATAATTCACCCCTCCACTTT	CASSNLDNSPLHF
TRBJ2-5	TRBV20-1	TRBD2	-	TGCAGTGCCAAGCCGGGGGGGATAGAGACCCAGTACTTC	CSAKPGGIETQYF
TRBJ2-1	TRBV7-2	-	-	TGTGCCAGCAGCTGGCAGGGGATAGGAAATGAGCAGTTCTTC	CASSWQGIGNEQFF
TRBJ2-5	TRBV7-6	-	few	TGTGCCAGCAGTCCATCCCAGTACTTC	CASSPSQYF
TRBJ2-1	TRBV7-2	-	many	TGTGCCAGCAGCTTAAATTTGGGTGAGCAGTTCTTC	CASSLNLGEQFF
TRBJ1-5	TRBV24-1	-	-	TGTGCCACCAGTGGGGTTGGGGCAGATTTT	CATSGVGADF